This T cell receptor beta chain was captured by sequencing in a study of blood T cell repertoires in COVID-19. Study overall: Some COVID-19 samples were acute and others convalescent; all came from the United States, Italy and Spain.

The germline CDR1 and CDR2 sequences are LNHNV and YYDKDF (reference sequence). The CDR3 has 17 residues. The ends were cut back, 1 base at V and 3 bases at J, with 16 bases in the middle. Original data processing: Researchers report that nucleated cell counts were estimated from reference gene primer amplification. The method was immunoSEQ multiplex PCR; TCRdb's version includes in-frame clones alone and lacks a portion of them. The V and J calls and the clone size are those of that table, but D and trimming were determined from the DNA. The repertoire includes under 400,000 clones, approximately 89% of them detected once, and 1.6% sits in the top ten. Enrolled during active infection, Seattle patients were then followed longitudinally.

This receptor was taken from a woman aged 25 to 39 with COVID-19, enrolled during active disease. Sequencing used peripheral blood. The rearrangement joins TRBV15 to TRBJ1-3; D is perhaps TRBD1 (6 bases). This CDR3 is CATSRGGQGFYGNTIYF. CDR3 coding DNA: TGTGCCACCAGCAGAGGAGGCCAGGGGTTTTATGGAAACACCATATATTTT.